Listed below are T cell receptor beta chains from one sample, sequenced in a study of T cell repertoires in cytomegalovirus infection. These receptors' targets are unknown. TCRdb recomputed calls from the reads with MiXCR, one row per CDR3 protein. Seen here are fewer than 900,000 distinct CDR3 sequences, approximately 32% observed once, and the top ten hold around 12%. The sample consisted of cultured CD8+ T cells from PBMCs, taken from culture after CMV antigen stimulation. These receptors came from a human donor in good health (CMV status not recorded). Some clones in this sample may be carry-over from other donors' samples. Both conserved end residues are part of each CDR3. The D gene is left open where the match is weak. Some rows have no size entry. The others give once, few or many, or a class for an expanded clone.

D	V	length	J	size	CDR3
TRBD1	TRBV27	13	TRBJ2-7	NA	CASSFDRGYEQYF
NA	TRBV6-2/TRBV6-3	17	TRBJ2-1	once	CASSYYIRSDTDNEQFF
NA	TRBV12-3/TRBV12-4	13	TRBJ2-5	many	CASSPRGGETQYF
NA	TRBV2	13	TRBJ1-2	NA	CASISGRKYGYTF
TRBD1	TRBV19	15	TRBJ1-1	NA	CASRPGQIMNTEAFF
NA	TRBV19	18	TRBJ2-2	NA	CASSIDDEGRLITGELFF
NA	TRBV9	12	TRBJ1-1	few	CASSVDNTEAFF
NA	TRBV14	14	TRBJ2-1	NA	CASSTGWGGNEQFF
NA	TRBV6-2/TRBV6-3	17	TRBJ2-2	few	CASTLPPQGPNTGELFF
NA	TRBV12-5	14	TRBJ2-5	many	CASGQDFRQETQYF
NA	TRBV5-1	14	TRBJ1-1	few	CASSWRSMNTEAFF
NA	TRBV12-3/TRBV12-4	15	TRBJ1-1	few	CASTIPREMNTEAFF
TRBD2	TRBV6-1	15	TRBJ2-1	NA	CASSEVRGGRDEQFF
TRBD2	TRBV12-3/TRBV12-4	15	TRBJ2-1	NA	CASTPGLAGDNEQFF
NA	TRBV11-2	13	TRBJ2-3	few	CASSSSGTDTQYF
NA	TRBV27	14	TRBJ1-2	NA	CASSPGLPNYGYTF
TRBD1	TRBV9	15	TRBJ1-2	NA	CASSPRTGGDYGYTF
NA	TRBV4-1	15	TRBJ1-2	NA	CASSQDKERLYGYTF
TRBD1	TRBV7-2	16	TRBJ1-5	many	CASSLFDRGLNQPQHF
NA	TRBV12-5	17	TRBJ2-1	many	CASGLDPGLPTYNEQFF
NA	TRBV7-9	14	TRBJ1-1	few	CASSPRSENTEAFF
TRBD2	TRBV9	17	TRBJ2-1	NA	CASSVQATGGSYNEQFF
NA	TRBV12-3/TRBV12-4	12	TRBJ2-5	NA	CASSFARETQYF
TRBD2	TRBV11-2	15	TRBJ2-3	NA	CASRTSGTSVYTQYF
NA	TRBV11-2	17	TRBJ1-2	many	CASSPGPSGERAYGYTF
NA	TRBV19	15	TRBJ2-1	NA	CASRPRGDVFDEQFF
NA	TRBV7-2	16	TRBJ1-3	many	CASSLVTRSRWDTIYF
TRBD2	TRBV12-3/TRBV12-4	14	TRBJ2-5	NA	CASTWSGEEETQYF
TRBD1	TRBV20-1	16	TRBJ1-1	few	CSARRRLDRWNTEAFF
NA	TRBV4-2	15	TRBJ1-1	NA	CASSQEGEGWTEAFF
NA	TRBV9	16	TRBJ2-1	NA	CASSLGLGGLRDEQFF
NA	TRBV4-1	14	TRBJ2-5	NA	CASSQGARTETQYF